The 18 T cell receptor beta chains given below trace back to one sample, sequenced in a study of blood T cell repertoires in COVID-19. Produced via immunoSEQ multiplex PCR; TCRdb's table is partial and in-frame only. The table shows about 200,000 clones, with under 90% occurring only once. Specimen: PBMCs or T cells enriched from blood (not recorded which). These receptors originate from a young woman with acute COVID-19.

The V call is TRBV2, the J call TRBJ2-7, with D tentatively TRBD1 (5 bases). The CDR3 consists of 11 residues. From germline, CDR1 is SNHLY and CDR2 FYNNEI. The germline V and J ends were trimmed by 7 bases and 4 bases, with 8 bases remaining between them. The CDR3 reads CASTDRYEQYF. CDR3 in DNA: TGTGCCAGCACAGACAGATACGAGCAGTACTTC. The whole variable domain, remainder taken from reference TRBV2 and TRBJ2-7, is EPEVTQTPSHQVTQMGQEVILRCVPISNHLYFYWYRQILGQKVEFLVSFYNNEISEKSEIFDDQFSVERPDGSNFTLKIRSTKLEDSAMYFCASTDRYEQYFGPGTRLTVT.

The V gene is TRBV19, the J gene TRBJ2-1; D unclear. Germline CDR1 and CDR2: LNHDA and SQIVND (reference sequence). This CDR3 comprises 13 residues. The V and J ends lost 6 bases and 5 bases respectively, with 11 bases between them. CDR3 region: CASRADTNNEQFF. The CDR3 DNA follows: TGTGCCAGTAGGGCCGACACAAACAATGAGCAGTTCTTC.

CDR3 loop: CASSVAIEGQGATGANVLTF. CDR3 nucleotides: TGTGCCAGCAGCGTAGCGATAGAAGGACAGGGGGCTACCGGGGCCAACGTCCTGACTTTC. The chain employs TRBV9 and TRBJ2-6; 11 bases map to TRBD1. V shed 0 bases and J 4 bases; nucleotides not matched to a gene: 12. The germline gives CDR1 SGDLS, CDR2 YYNGEE. The CDR3 runs to 20 residues.

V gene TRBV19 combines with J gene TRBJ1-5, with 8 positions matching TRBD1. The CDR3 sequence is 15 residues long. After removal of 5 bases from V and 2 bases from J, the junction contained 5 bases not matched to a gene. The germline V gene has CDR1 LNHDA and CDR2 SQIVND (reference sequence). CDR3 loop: CASSQDRVGNQPQHF. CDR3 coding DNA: TGTGCCAGTAGTCAGGACAGGGTAGGCAATCAGCCCCAGCATTTT.

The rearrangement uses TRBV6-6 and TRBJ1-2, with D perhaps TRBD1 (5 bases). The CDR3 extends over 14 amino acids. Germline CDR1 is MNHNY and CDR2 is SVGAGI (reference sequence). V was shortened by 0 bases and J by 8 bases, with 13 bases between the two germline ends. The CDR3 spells CASSYSGEGRGYTF. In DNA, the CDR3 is TGTGCCAGCAGTTACTCCGGGGAGGGGAGGGGCTACACCTTC.

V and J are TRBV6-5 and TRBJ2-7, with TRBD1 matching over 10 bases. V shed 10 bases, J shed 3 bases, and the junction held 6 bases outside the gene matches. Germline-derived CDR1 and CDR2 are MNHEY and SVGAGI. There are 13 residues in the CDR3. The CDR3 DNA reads TGTGCCACCAAGGGACAGGGGTTCTACGAGCAGTACTTC. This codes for CATKGQGFYEQYF.

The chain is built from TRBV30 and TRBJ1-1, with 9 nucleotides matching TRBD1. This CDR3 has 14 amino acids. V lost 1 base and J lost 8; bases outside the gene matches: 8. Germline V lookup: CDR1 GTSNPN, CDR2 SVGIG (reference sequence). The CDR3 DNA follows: TGTGCCTGGAGTGCATGGACAGGGGAGGAGGAAGCTTTCTTT. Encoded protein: CAWSAWTGEEEAFF. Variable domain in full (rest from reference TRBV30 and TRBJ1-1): SQTIHQWPATLVQPVGSPLSLECTVEGTSNPNLYWYRQAAGRGLQLLFYSVGIGQISSEVPQNLSASRPQDRQFILSSKKLLLSDSGFYLCAWSAWTGEEEAFFGQGTRLTVV.

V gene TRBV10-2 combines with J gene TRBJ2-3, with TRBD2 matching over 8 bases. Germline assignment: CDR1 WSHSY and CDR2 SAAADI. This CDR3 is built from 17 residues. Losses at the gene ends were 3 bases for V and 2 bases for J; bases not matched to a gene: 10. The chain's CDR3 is CASSDPTTSDDTDTQYF. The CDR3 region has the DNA TGCGCCAGCAGTGACCCGACGACTAGCGACGACACAGATACGCAGTATTTT.

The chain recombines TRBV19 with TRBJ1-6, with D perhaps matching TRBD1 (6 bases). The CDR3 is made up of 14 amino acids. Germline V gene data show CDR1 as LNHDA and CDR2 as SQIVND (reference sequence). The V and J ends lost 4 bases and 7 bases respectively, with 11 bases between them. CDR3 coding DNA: TGTGCCAGTAGTAGGGCAGGGGTGAATTCACCCCTCCACTTT. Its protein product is CASSRAGVNSPLHF.

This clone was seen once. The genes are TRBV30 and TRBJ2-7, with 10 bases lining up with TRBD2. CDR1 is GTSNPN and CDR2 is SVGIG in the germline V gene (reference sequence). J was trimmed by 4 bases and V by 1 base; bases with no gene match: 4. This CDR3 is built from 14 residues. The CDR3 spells CAWSGGSGGYEQYF. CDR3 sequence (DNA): TGTGCCTGGAGTGGGGGTAGCGGGGGGTACGAGCAGTACTTC.

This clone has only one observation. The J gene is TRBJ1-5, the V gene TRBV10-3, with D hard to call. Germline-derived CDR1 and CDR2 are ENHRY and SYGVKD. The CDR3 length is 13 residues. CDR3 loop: CANQEQPNQPQHF. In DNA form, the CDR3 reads TGTGCAAATCAGGAACAGCCCAATCAGCCCCAGCATTTT.

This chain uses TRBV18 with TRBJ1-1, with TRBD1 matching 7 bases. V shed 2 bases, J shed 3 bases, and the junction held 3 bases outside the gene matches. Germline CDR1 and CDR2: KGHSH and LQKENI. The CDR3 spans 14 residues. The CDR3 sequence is CASSPSTGYTEAFF. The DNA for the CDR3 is TGTGCCAGCTCACCATCGACAGGGTACACTGAAGCTTTCTTT.

The CDR3 bases are TGTGCCAGCAGCCTGAGACGACAGGAGATGAACACTGAAGCTTTCTTT. It is translated as CASSLRRQEMNTEAFF. V usage is TRBV5-5 and J usage is TRBJ1-1, with TRBD1 as a possible D gene (6 bases). V dropped 4 bases and J dropped 0 bases, with 16 bases sitting between them. This CDR3 contains 16 residues. The germline CDR1 and CDR2 sequences are SGHKS and YYEKEE (reference sequence).

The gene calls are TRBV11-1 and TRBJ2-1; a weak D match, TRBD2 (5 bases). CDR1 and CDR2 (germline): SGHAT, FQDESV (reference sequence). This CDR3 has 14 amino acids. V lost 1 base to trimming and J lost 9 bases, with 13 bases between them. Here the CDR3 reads CASSLGGLLSEQFF. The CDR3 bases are TGTGCCAGCAGCTTAGGCGGGCTTCTTAGTGAGCAGTTCTTC.

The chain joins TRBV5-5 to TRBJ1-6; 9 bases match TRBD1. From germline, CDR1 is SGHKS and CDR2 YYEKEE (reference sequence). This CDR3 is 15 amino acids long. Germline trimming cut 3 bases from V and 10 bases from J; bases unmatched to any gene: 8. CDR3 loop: CASSSWTGESSPLHF. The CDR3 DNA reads TGTGCCAGCAGCTCCTGGACAGGGGAGTCGTCACCCCTCCACTTT.

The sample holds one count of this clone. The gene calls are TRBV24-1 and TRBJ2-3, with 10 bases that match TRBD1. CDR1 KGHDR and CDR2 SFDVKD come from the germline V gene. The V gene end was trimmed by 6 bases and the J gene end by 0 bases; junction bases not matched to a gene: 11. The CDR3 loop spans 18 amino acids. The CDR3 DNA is TGTGCCACCAGTCAGGGGACAGGGGTCGTGACTAGCACAGATACGCAGTATTTT. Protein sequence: CATSQGTGVVTSTDTQYF.

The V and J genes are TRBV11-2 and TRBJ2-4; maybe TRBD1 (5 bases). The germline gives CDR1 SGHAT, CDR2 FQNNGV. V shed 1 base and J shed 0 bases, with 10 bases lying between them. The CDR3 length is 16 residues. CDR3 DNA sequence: TGTGCCAGCAGCTTAGTGGCAGGGCTAGCCAAAAACATTCAGTACTTC. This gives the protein CASSLVAGLAKNIQYF.

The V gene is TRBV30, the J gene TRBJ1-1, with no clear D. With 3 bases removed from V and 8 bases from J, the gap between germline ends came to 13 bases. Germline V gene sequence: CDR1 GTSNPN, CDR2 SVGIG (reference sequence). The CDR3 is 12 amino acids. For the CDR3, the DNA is TGTGCCTGGAGAAAGAGGAGCTTGGAAGCTTTCTTT. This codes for CAWRKRSLEAFF.